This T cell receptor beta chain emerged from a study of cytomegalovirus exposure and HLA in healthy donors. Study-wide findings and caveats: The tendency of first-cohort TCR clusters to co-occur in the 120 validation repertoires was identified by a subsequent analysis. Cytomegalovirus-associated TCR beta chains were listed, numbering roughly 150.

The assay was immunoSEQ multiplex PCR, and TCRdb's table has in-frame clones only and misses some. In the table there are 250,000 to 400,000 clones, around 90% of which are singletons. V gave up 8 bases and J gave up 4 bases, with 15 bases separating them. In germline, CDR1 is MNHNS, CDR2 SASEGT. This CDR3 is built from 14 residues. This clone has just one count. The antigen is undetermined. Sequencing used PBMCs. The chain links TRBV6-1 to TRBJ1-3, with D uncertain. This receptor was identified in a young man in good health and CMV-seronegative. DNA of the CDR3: TGTGCCAGCCTGGACGGTCGGGGAGGAAACACCATATATTTT. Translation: CASLDGRGGNTIYF.